This T cell receptor beta chain originates from a study of shared clonotypes between healthy human individuals. Study-wide results and caveats: Clonotype sharing among the donors was expected to vary with sequencing depth. Since donors were few, the genetic and exposure-history diversity represented was limited.

This clone was seen just once. What it recognizes is unknown. At the DNA level, this CDR3 is encoded by other sequences in the same sample as well. Researchers ran the assay at a deep level. How the authors handled the data: ImmunoSEQ gave junction-only sequences without quality scores, so filtering differed. TCRdb keeps only in-frame clones here, not all; method: immunoSEQ multiplex PCR. The DNA gave D and trimming, while V, J and clone size come from that table. This table holds more than 400,000 clones, approximately 82% found once. The clonotype comes from a middle-aged woman in good health. Some clones in this sample may be carry-over from other donors' samples. Sequenced: PBMCs.

The CDR3 region is CASSPPSSYEQYF. CDR3 coding DNA: TGTGCCAGCTCACCACCCTCCAGCTACGAGCAGTACTTC. The chain links TRBV18 to TRBJ2-7; D remains unclear. The V end was cut by 0 bases, the J end by 3 bases, with 6 bases between. Germline V gives CDR1 KGHSH, CDR2 LQKENI. The CDR3 is 13 amino acids.